This T cell receptor beta chain was identified during a study of blood T cell repertoires in COVID-19. On the study more broadly: COVID-19 samples, acute and convalescent, were from the United States, Italy and Spain.

Source study methods: Reference gene primer amplification gave nucleated cell count estimates. TCRdb's table, derived via immunoSEQ multiplex PCR, lists solely in-frame clones and lacks some. The V and J calls and clone size were taken over from that table, and D and trimming were inferred from the DNA. The sample contains approximately 220,000 clones, roughly nine tenths of which appear only once. From germline, CDR1 is SGHRS and CDR2 YFSETQ. The CDR3 is made up of 15 amino acids. With 0 bases removed from V and 5 bases from J, the gap between germline ends came to 11 bases. The sample taken for sequencing was peripheral blood. The chain couples TRBV5-1 to TRBJ2-2, with D perhaps matching TRBD1 (5 bases). The receptor was isolated from a woman aged 50 to 65 with acute or convalescent COVID-19. The CDR3 loop reads CASSLVAGRTGELFF. The CDR3 DNA sequence: TGCGCCAGCAGCTTGGTGGCAGGGCGAACCGGGGAGCTGTTTTTT.